Listed below are T cell receptor beta chains from one sample, sequenced in a study of OX40 agonist ivuxolimab in advanced cancers. The repertoire was sequenced with immunoSEQ multiplex PCR; TCRdb's copy has only in-frame clones and lacks some. The sample holds fewer than 85,000 clones, over 85% seen once. The sample was CD4+ or CD8+ T cells sorted from blood, taken in a trial of the OX40 agonist ivuxolimab. These receptors all stem from an adult with an advanced solid tumor such as melanoma, head and neck, liver or kidney cancer. The CDR3 runs from the conserved cysteine through the conserved F or W. A D gene is named only where the DNA matches it firmly. A clone size is listed for some rows: how often the clone was seen (once, few, many), or a class if it is expanded.

TRBJ2-5 | TRBV2 | NA | NA | CASSNNAVGGETQYF | TGTGCCAGCAGTAACAATGCCGTAGGGGGAGAGACCCAGTACTTC
TRBJ2-7 | TRBV28 | NA | TRBD1 | CASSPGDRVPTSSF | TGTGCCAGCAGCCCTGGGGACAGGGTTCCCACTTCGAGCTTC
TRBJ1-4 | TRBV10-2 | NA | NA | CASSERGKEKLFF | TGCGCCAGCAGTGAGCGGGGCAAGGAAAAACTGTTTTTT
TRBJ2-5 | TRBV5-1 | NA | NA | CASSPGGGLETQYF | TGCGCCAGCAGCCCAGGGGGGGGCCTAGAGACCCAGTACTTC
TRBJ2-7 | TRBV7-2 | NA | NA | CASSTSGGSEQYF | TGTGCCAGCAGCACCAGTGGTGGGAGCGAGCAGTACTTC
TRBJ2-7 | TRBV15 | NA | NA | CATSRDRGGVLPYEQYF | TGTGCCACCAGCAGAGATCGGGGCGGAGTACTTCCCTACGAGCAGTACTTC
TRBJ1-3 | TRBV6-6 | NA | NA | CASSLLAGTGNTIYF | TGTGCCAGCAGCCTACTCGCAGGGACTGGAAACACCATATATTTT
TRBJ1-1 | TRBV10-3 | NA | NA | CAISERGSRGTEAFF | TGTGCCATCAGTGAGCGGGGCTCCCGGGGAACTGAAGCTTTCTTT
TRBJ2-6 | TRBV5-1 | NA | TRBD1 | CASTYPPDRGFSGANVLTF | TGCGCCAGCACCTACCCCCCGGACAGGGGATTCTCTGGGGCCAACGTCCTGACTTTC
TRBJ2-1 | TRBV5-1 | NA | TRBD2 | CASSGVAGLNEQFF | TGCGCCAGCAGTGGGGTAGCGGGACTAAATGAGCAGTTCTTC
TRBJ1-1 | TRBV9 | NA | NA | CASSARGDEANTEAFF | TGTGCCAGCAGCGCGAGGGGGGACGAGGCGAACACTGAAGCTTTCTTT
TRBJ2-3 | TRBV29-1 | few | NA | CSVGTSGGGTDTQYF | TGCAGCGTTGGAACGTCGGGTGGCGGCACAGATACGCAGTATTTT
TRBJ2-7 | TRBV4-1 | NA | NA | CASSQDQGGSSYEQYF | TGCGCCAGCAGCCAAGATCAGGGCGGCTCATCCTACGAGCAGTACTTC
TRBJ2-7 | TRBV9 | NA | NA | CASSPRPTPYEQYF | TGTGCCAGCAGCCCCCGGCCCACACCGTACGAGCAGTACTTC
TRBJ2-7 | TRBV6-5 | NA | NA | CASSYQGVVGINEQYF | TGTGCCAGCAGTTACCAAGGGGTAGTTGGCATCAACGAGCAGTACTTC